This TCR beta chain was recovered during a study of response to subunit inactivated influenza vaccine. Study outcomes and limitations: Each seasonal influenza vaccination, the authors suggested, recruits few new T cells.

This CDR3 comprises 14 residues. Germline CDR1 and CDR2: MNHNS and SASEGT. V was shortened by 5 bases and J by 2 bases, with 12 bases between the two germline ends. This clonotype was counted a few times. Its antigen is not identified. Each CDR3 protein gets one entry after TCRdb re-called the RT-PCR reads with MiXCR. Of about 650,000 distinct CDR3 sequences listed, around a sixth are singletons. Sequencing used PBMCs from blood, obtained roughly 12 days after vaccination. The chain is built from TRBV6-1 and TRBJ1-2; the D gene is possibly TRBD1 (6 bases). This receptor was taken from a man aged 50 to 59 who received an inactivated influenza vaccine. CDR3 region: CASSRDTGNYGYTF. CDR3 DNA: TGTGCCAGCAGTCGGGACACTGGAAACTATGGCTACACCTTC.